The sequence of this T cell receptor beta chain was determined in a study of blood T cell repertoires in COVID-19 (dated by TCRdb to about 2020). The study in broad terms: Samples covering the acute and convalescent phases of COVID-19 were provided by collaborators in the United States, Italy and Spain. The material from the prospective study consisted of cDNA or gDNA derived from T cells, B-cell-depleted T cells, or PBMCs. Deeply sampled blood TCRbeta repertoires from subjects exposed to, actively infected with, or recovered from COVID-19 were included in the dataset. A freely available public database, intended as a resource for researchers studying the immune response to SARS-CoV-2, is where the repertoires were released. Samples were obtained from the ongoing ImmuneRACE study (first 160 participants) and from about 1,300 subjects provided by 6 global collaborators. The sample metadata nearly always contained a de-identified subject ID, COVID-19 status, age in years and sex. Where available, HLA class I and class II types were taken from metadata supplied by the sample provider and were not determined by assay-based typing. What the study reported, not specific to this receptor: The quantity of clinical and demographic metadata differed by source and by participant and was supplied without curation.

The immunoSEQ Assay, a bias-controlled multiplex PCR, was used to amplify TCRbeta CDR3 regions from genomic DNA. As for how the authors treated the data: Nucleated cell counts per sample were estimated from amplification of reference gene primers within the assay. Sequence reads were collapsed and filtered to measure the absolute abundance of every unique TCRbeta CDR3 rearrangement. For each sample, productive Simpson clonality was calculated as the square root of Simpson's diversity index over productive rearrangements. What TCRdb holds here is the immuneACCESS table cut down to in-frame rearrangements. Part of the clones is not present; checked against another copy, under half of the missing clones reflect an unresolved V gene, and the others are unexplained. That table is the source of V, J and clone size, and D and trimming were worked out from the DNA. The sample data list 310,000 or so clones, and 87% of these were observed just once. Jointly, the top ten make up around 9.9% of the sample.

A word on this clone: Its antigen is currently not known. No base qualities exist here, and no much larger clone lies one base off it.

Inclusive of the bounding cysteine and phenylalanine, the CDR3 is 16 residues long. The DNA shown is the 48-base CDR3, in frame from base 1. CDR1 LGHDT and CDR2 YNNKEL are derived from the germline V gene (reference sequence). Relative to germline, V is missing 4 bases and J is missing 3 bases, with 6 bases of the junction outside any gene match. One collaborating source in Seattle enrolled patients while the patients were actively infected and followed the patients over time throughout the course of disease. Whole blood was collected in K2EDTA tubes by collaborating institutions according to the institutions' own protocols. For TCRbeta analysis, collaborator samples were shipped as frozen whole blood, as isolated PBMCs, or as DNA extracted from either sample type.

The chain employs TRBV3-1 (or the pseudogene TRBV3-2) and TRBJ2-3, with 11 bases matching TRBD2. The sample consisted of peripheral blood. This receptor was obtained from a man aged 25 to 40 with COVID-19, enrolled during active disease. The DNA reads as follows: TGTGCCAGCAGCCGTACGACTAGCGGGGCAACAGATACGCAGTATTTT. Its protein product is CASSRTTSGATDTQYF.